The sequence of this T cell receptor beta chain was determined in a study of blood T cell repertoires in COVID-19. About the research overall: T cells, B-cell-depleted T cells, or PBMCs supplied cDNA or gDNA.

Germline CDR1 is MGHRA and CDR2 is YSYEKL. After removal of 0 bases from V and 3 bases from J, the junction contained 13 bases not matched to a gene. The CDR3 runs to 20 residues. Per the original methods: Amplification from reference gene primers served as the basis for estimated nucleated cell counts. Profiled with immunoSEQ multiplex PCR; TCRdb holds only in-frame clones, not every one. V, J and clone size are those of that table, while D and trimming were read from the DNA. The data contain about 400,000 clones, around 92% of them seen just once; the ten biggest clones take up 1.5% to 2%. Those enrolled, adults aged about 18 to 89 years, came from about two dozen US areas. Participant reports of clinical history set cohort assignment.

The receptor comes from a woman in her 30s who had recovered from COVID-19. The source material was PBMCs or T cells enriched from blood (not recorded which). This sequence joins TRBV4-1 and TRBJ1-6; 8 bases align to TRBD1. The chain's CDR3 is CASSQERRAPRGLYNSPLHF. The CDR3 DNA follows: TGCGCCAGCAGCCAAGAAAGGCGGGCACCCAGGGGGCTCTATAATTCACCCCTCCACTTT.